Listed here are 6 T cell receptor beta chains from one sample, sequenced in a study of CD8 T cells in Susac syndrome. With random hexamers, reverse transcription was performed on about 0.45 to 1 ug of RNA. TCRdb redid the calling of the immunoSEQ multiplex PCR reads with MiXCR, one entry per CDR3 protein. Of roughly 180,000 distinct CDR3 sequences detected, just under 95% appear once; the ten largest clones hold approximately 0.1%. Sequenced sample: CD4+ T cells from PBMCs. These receptors originate from a human donor in good health.

CDR3 sequence reads: CASRLGRTNYGYTF. The CDR3 DNA reads TGTGCCAGTAGGTTAGGACGGACTAACTATGGCTACACCTTC. V gene TRBV19 combines with J gene TRBJ1-2; unclear D gene. CDR3 length: 14 residues. Trimming took 6 bases from V and 0 from J, leaving 11 bases between them. Germline CDR1 and CDR2: LNHDA and SQIVND (reference sequence).

This sequence joins TRBV7-2 and TRBJ2-7, with D perhaps given as TRBD1 or TRBD2 (6 bases each). Germline-derived CDR1 and CDR2 are SGHTA and FQGNSA. The CDR3 length is 14 residues. Trimming removed 5 bases at V and 2 bases at J, with 13 bases between. CDR3 sequence reads: CASSPEGGAYEQYF. The CDR3 DNA is TGTGCCAGCAGCCCGGAGGGGGGAGCCTACGAGCAGTACTTC. The full variable domain, with the rest looked up from reference TRBV7-2 and TRBJ2-7, is GAGVSQSPSNKVTEKGKDVELRCDPISGHTALYWYRQSLGQGLEFLIYFQGNSAPDKSGLPSDRFSAERTGGSVSTLTIQRTQQEDSAVYLCASSPEGGAYEQYFGPGTRLTVT.

The V call is TRBV20-1, the J call TRBJ2-7, with 14 nucleotides matching TRBD2. J was trimmed by 6 bases and V by 5 bases; bases with no gene match: 6. CDR1 DFQATT and CDR2 SNEGSKA come from the germline V gene (reference sequence). CDR3 length: 14 residues. CDR3: CSASGLAGVGEQYF. DNA for the CDR3: TGCAGTGCTTCGGGACTAGCGGGAGTAGGCGAGCAGTACTTC.

The rearrangement uses TRBV20-1 and TRBJ2-1; 8 nucleotides agree with TRBD2. With 2 bases clipped from V and 3 bases from J, the junction kept 9 bases outside the gene matches. This CDR3 comprises 16 residues. Per germline, CDR1 DFQATT and CDR2 SNEGSKA (reference sequence). The CDR3 sequence: CSARFREGRSYNEQFF. The CDR3 DNA reads as TGCAGTGCTAGATTCCGGGAGGGCCGTAGCTACAATGAGCAGTTCTTC.

Only one count was recorded for this clonotype. The chain carries TRBV7-2 and TRBJ1-2; 7 nucleotides match TRBD1. Germline V lookup: CDR1 SGHTA, CDR2 FQGNSA. This CDR3 is built from 14 residues. J gave up 8 bases and V 1 base, and 7 bases lay outside the gene matches. CDR3 amino acids: CASSLDRGTEGYTF. In nucleotides, the CDR3 is TGTGCCAGCAGCTTAGACCGCGGGACAGAGGGCTACACCTTC. The variable domain in full, with the rest retrieved from reference TRBV7-2 and TRBJ1-2, is GAGVSQSPSNKVTEKGKDVELRCDPISGHTALYWYRQSLGQGLEFLIYFQGNSAPDKSGLPSDRFSAERTGGSVSTLTIQRTQQEDSAVYLCASSLDRGTEGYTFGSGTRLTVV.

This clonotype was seen only once. The chain couples TRBV27 to TRBJ2-2, with unresolved D. The CDR3 sequence is 14 residues long. CDR1 MNHEY and CDR2 SMNVEV come from the germline V gene (reference sequence). Trimming pared 7 bases from V and 0 bases from J, leaving 9 bases between. The CDR3 bases are TGTGCCAGCAAAATAGAGGCGAACACCGGGGAGCTGTTTTTT. Translated: CASKIEANTGELFF.